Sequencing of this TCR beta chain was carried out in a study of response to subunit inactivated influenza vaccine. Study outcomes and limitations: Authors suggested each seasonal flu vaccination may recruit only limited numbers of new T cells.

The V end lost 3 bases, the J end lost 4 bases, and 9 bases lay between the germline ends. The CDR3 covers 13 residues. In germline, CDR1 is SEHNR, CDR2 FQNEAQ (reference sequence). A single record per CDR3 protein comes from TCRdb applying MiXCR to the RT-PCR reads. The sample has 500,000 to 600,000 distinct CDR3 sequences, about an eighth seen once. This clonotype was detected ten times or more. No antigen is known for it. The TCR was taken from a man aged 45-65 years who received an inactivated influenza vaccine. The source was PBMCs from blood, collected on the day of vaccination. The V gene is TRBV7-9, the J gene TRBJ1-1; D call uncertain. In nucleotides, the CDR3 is TGTGCCAGCAGCTTGGAGGGTAGCACTGAAGCTTTCTTT. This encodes CASSLEGSTEAFF.